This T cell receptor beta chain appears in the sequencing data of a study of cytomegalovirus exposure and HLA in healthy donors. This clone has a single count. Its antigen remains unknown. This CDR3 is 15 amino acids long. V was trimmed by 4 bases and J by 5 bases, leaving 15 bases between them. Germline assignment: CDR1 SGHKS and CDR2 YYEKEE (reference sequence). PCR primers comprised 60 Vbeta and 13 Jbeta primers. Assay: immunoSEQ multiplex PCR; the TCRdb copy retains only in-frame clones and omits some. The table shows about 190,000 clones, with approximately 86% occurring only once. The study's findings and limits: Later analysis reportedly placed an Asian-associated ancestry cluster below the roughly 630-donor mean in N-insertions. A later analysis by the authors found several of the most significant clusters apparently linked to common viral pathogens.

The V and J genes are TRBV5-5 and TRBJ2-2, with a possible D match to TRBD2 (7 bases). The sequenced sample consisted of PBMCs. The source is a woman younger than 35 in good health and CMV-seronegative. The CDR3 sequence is CASSPAGARTGELFF. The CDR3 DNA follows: TGTGCCAGCAGCCCGGCGGGGGCGAGAACCGGGGAGCTGTTTTTT.